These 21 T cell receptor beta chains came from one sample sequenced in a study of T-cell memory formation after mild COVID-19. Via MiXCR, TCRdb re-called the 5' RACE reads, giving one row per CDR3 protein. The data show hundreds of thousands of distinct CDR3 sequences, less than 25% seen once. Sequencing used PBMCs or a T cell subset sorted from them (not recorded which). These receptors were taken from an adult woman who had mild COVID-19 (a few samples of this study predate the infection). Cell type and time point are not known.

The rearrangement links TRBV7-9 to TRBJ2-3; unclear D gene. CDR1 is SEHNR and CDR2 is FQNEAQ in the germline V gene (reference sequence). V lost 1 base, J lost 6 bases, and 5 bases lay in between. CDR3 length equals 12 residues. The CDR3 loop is CASSLGFDTQYF. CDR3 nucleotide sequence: TGTGCCAGCAGCTTAGGTTTCGATACGCAGTATTTT. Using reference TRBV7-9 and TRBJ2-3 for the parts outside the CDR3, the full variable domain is DTGVSQNPRHKITKRGQNVTFRCDPISEHNRLYWYRQTLGQGPEFLTYFQNEAQLEKSRLLSDRFSAERPKGSFSTLEIQRTEQGDSAMYLCASSLGFDTQYFGPGTRLTVL.

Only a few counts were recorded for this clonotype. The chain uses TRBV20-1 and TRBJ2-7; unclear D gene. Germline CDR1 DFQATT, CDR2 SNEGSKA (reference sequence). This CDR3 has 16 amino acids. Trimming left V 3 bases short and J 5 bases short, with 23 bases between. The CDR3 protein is CSARAILESYLDEQYF. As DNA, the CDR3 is TGCAGTGCTAGGGCAATTCTAGAGTCTTATTTGGACGAGCAGTACTTC.

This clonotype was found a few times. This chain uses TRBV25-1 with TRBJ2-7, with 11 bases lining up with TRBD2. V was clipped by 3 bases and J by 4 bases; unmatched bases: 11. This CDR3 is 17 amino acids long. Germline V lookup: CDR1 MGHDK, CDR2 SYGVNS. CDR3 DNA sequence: TGTGCCAGCAGTGACCTCTCCACTAGCGGGAGTCAATACGAGCAGTACTTC. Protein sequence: CASSDLSTSGSQYEQYF.

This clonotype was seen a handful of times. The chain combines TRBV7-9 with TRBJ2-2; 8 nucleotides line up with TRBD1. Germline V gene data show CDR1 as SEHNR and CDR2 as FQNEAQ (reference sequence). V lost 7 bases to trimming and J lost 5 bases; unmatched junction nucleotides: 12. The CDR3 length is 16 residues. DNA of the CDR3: TGTGCCAGCAACACCCCGGACAGGGTGGATACCGGGGAGCTGTTTTTT. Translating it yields CASNTPDRVDTGELFF.

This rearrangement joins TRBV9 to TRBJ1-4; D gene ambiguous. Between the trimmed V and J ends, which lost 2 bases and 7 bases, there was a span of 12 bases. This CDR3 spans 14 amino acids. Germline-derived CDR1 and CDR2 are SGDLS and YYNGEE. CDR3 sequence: CASSVGGGSEKLFF. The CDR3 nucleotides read TGTGCCAGCAGCGTGGGTGGTGGAAGTGAAAAACTGTTTTTT.

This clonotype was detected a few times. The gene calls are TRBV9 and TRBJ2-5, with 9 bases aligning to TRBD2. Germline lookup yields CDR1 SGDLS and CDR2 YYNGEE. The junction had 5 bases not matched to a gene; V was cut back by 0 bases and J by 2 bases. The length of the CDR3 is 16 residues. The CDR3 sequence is CASSVEGLAGQETQYF. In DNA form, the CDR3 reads TGTGCCAGCAGCGTAGAAGGGCTAGCGGGGCAAGAGACCCAGTACTTC. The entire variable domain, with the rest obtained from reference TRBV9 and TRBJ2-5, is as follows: DSGVTQTPKHLITATGQRVTLRCSPRSGDLSVYWYQQSLDQGLQFLIQYYNGEERAKGNILERFSAQQFPDLHSELNLSSLELGDSALYFCASSVEGLAGQETQYFGPGTRLLVL.

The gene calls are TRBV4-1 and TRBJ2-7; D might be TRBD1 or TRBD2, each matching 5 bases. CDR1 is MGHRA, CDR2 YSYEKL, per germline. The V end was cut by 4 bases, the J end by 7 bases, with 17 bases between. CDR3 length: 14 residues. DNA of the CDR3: TGCGCCAGCAGCCCCCCGGTCGGGGCAGGAGAGCAGTACTTC. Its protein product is CASSPPVGAGEQYF.

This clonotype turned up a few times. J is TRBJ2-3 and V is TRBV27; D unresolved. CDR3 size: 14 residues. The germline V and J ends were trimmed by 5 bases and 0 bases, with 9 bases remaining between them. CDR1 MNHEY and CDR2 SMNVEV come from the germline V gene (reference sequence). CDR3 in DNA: TGTGCCAGCAGTGCTCCTCCCAGCACAGATACGCAGTATTTT. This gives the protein CASSAPPSTDTQYF.

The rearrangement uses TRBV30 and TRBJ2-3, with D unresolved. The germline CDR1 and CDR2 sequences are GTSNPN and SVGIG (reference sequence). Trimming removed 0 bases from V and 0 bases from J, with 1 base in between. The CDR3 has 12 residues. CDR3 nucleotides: TGTGCCTGGAGTGTAAGCACAGATACGCAGTATTTT. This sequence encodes CAWSVSTDTQYF.

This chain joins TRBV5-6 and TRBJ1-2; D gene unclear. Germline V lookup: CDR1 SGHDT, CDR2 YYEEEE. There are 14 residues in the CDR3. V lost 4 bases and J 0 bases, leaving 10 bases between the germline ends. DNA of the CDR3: TGTGCCAGCAGCCCCGCGGCCCCTAACTATGGCTACACCTTC. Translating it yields CASSPAAPNYGYTF.

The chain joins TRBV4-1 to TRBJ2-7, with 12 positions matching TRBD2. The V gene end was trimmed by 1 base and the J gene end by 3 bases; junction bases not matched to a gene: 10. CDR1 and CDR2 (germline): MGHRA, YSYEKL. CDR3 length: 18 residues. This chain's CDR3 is CASSQVLAGGPGIYEQYF. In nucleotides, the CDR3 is TGCGCCAGCAGCCAAGTCCTAGCGGGGGGGCCTGGTATCTACGAGCAGTACTTC.

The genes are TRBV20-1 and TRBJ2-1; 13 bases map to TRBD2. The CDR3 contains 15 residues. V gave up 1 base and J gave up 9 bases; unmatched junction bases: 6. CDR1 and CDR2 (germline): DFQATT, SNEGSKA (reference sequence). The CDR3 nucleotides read TGCAGTGCTAGAGGACTAGCGGGAGGACCGGGTGAGCAGTTCTTC. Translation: CSARGLAGGPGEQFF.

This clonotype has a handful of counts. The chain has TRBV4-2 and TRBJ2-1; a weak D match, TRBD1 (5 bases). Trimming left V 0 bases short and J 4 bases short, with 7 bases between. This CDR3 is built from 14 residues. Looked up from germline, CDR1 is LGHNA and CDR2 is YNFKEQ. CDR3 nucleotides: TGTGCCAGCAGCCAAGACAGGGCTTACAATGAGCAGTTCTTC. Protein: CASSQDRAYNEQFF.

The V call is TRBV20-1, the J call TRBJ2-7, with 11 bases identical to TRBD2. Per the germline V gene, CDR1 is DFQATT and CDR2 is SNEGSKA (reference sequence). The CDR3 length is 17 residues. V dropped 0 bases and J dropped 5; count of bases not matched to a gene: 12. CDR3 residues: CSARDLAGGLSGNEQYF. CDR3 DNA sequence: TGCAGTGCTAGAGATTTAGCGGGGGGGCTCTCGGGCAACGAGCAGTACTTC.

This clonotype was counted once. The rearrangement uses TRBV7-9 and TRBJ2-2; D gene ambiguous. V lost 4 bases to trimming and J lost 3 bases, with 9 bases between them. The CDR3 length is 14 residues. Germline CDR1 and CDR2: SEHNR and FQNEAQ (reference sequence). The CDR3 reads CASSSRAYTGELFF. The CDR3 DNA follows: TGTGCCAGCAGCTCACGGGCATACACCGGGGAGCTGTTTTTT.

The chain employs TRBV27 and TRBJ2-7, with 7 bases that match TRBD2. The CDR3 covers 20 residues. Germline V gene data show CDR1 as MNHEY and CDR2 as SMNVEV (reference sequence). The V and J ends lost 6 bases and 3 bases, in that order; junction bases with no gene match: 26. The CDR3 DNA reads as TGTGCCAGCAGAATAAGGGTCTCTAGCGGAAGTTCACAGGTCCTCTACGAGCAGTACTTC. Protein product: CASRIRVSSGSSQVLYEQYF.

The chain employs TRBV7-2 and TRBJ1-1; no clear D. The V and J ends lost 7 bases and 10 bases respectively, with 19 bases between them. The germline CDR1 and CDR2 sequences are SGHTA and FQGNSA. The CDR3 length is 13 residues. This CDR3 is CASTQNSRLGAFF. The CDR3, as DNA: TGTGCCAGCACCCAAAACAGCAGGCTCGGAGCTTTCTTT.

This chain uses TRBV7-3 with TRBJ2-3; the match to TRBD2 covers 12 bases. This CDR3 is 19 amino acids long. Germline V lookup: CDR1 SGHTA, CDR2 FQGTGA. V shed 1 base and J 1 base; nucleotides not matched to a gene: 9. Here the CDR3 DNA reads TGTGCCAGCAGCTTAAACCCCCCCCGACTAGCGGGGGGCACAGATACGCAGTATTTT. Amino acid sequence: CASSLNPPRLAGGTDTQYF. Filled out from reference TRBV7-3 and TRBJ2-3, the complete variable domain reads GAGVSQTPSNKVTEKGKYVELRCDPISGHTALYWYRQSLGQGPEFLIYFQGTGAADDSGLPNDRFFAVRPEGSVSTLKIQRTERGDSAVYLCASSLNPPRLAGGTDTQYFGPGTRLTVL.

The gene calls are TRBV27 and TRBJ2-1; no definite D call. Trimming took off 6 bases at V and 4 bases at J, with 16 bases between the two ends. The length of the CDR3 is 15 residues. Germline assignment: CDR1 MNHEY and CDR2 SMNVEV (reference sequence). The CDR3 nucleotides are TGTGCCAGCAGCCTGGAGATCCCCGGATACAATGAGCAGTTCTTC. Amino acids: CASSLEIPGYNEQFF.

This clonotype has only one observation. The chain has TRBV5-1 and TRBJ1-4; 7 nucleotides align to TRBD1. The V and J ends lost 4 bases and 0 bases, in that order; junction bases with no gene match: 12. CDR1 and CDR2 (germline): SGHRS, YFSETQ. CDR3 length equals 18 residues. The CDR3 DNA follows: TGCGCCAGCAGCCGTGGGGACAGTGCGATATCAACTAATGAAAAACTGTTTTTT. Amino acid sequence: CASSRGDSAISTNEKLFF.

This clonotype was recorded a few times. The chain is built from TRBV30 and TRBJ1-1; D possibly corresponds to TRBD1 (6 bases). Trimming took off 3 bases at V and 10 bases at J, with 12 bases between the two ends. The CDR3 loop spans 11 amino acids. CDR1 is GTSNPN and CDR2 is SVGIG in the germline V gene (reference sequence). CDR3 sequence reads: CAWRGGGGAFF. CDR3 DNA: TGTGCCTGGAGAGGGGGAGGGGGAGCTTTCTTT.